What follows describes a single T cell receptor beta chain. Its antigen is still unknown. Documented treatment: oral pan-JAK inhibitor, 5-10 mg twice daily. Extracted RNA was reverse transcribed into cDNA, the sequencing template. Clones were read by immunoSEQ multiplex PCR, and TCRdb kept only the in-frame ones, dropping some. The top ten clones hold over 10% of a sample with 190,000 or so clones, roughly three fifths of them seen once. The data were taken from a study of CD8+ T cells in alopecia areata. The CDR3 spans 13 residues. Germline lookup yields CDR1 MNHEY and CDR2 SVGAGI. V was pared by 4 bases and J by 4 bases, with 11 bases between. Study-wide results and limits: The study found tofacitinib significantly decreased scalp clonality and expanded CD8+ clones among the top 100.

V usage is TRBV6-5 and J usage is TRBJ2-7, with D perhaps TRBD1 (5 bases). This clonotype was obtained from a human donor with alopecia areata. The specimen was CD8+ T cells sorted from blood, collected at week 24, from a patient treated with tofacitinib. The CDR3 DNA reads as TGTGCCAGCAGTTTTGGGGCCTCATACGAGCAGTACTTC. Amino acids: CASSFGASYEQYF.